These T cell receptor beta chains were read from a single sample in a study of radiation and T cells in renal cell carcinoma. The repertoire was sequenced with immunoSEQ multiplex PCR; TCRdb's copy has only in-frame clones and lacks some. The table has over 120,000 clones, less than 90% seen once; the top ten hold 15% to 20%. The sample here was blood, taken from a patient whose treatment included radiotherapy and nephrectomy. These receptors were obtained from a woman in her fifties or sixties with renal cell carcinoma. Each CDR3 is given with its conserved first and last residue. A D gene is named only where the DNA matches it firmly. For some rows the clone size is stated as once, few or many, or as a class when expanded; others skip it.

D gene: -; J gene: TRBJ2-3; clone size: once; V gene: TRBV7-6; CDR3 DNA: TGTGCCAGCAGGCCGTCGGGATCTCGCACAGATACGCAGTATTTT; CDR3 protein: CASRPSGSRTDTQYF
D gene: -; J gene: TRBJ2-7; clone size: -; V gene: TRBV7-2; CDR3 DNA: TGTGCCAGCAGCTTGGAACCTAGGGCGGGGAAGTACTTC; CDR3 protein: CASSLEPRAGKYF
D gene: TRBD1; J gene: TRBJ2-1; clone size: -; V gene: TRBV9; CDR3 DNA: TGTGCCAGCAGCGCGACAGGGGGCCAGAGCAATGAGCAGTTCTTC; CDR3 protein: CASSATGGQSNEQFF
D gene: -; J gene: TRBJ2-7; clone size: -; V gene: TRBV5-1; CDR3 DNA: TGCGCCAGCAGTAGAGGGCGGGGGACAGCACTCTCCTACGAGCAGTACTTC; CDR3 protein: CASSRGRGTALSYEQYF
D gene: -; J gene: TRBJ2-4; clone size: -; V gene: TRBV7-2; CDR3 DNA: TGTGCCAGCAGCTTAGGGCAGACAAAAAACATTCAGTACTTC; CDR3 protein: CASSLGQTKNIQYF
D gene: -; J gene: TRBJ2-7; clone size: once; V gene: TRBV28; CDR3 DNA: TGTGCCAGCACCCCTGGGACCTATACCTACGAGCAGTACTTC; CDR3 protein: CASTPGTYTYEQYF
D gene: TRBD1; J gene: TRBJ1-4; clone size: -; V gene: TRBV5-1; CDR3 DNA: TGCGCCAGCAGCTTGGCAGGGGGCTACCAAACTAATGAAAAACTGTTTTTT; CDR3 protein: CASSLAGGYQTNEKLFF
D gene: -; J gene: TRBJ1-1; clone size: once; V gene: TRBV5-1; CDR3 DNA: TGCGCCAGCAGCTTGACAGAAACCTGGGCCCGGGACACTGAAGCTTTCTTT; CDR3 protein: CASSLTETWARDTEAFF
D gene: -; J gene: TRBJ1-1; clone size: -; V gene: TRBV6-6; CDR3 DNA: TGTGCCAGCAGTCGGACGGCTGAAGCTTTCTTT; CDR3 protein: CASSRTAEAFF
D gene: -; J gene: TRBJ1-1; clone size: few; V gene: TRBV18; CDR3 DNA: TGTGCCAGCTCACCGGGCAGGGATGACACTGAAGCTTTCTTT; CDR3 protein: CASSPGRDDTEAFF
D gene: -; J gene: TRBJ1-1; clone size: -; V gene: TRBV5-1; CDR3 DNA: TGCGCCAGCAGCTTGGCTACAGCGGGGTCGACTGAAGCTTTCTTT; CDR3 protein: CASSLATAGSTEAFF
D gene: -; J gene: TRBJ2-7; clone size: -; V gene: TRBV19; CDR3 DNA: TGTGCCAGTAGTATCGGACAGTATTACGAGCAGTACTTC; CDR3 protein: CASSIGQYYEQYF
D gene: -; J gene: TRBJ2-3; clone size: -; V gene: TRBV4-3; CDR3 DNA: TGCGCCAGCAGCCAAGGCAGTTTCAGCACAGATACGCAGTATTTT; CDR3 protein: CASSQGSFSTDTQYF
D gene: -; J gene: TRBJ2-7; clone size: few; V gene: TRBV5-6; CDR3 DNA: TGTGCCTTTAGTCCCGGGGTAGAGTCCTACGAGCAGTACTTC; CDR3 protein: CAFSPGVESYEQYF
D gene: TRBD1; J gene: TRBJ1-1; clone size: -; V gene: TRBV7-6; CDR3 DNA: TGTGCCAGCAGCACACAGGGGGCCGGAGAAGCTTTCTTT; CDR3 protein: CASSTQGAGEAFF
D gene: TRBD1; J gene: TRBJ1-1; clone size: -; V gene: TRBV18; CDR3 DNA: TGTGCCAGCCAGGACAGGGTGAACACTGAAGCTTTCTTT; CDR3 protein: CASQDRVNTEAFF
D gene: -; J gene: TRBJ2-5; clone size: -; V gene: TRBV4-1; CDR3 DNA: TGCGCCAGCAGCCAAGATTTAGAGACCCAGTACTTC; CDR3 protein: CASSQDLETQYF
D gene: -; J gene: TRBJ1-1; clone size: -; V gene: TRBV7-8; CDR3 DNA: TGTGCCAGCAGGGAGAACACTGAAGCTTTCTTT; CDR3 protein: CASRENTEAFF
D gene: -; J gene: TRBJ1-1; clone size: -; V gene: TRBV7-2; CDR3 DNA: TGTGCCAGCAGCTTATTAGTGGGGTTAGGTGAAGCTTTCTTT; CDR3 protein: CASSLLVGLGEAFF
D gene: -; J gene: TRBJ1-2; clone size: few; V gene: TRBV28; CDR3 DNA: TGTGCCAGCAGTTATCAGGGGTATGGCTACACCTTC; CDR3 protein: CASSYQGYGYTF